This T cell receptor (beta chain) was captured in a study of cytomegalovirus exposure and HLA in healthy donors. CDR3 size: 14 residues. V was clipped by 5 bases and J by 8 bases; unmatched bases: 10. Germline CDR1 reads SEHNR; CDR2 reads FQNEAQ (reference sequence). PCR amplification relied on 60 Vbeta primers (plus 13 Jbeta primers). Assay: immunoSEQ multiplex PCR; the TCRdb copy retains only in-frame clones and omits some. The sample holds roughly 170,000 clones, 84% seen once. Healthy bone marrow donors supplied every sample. The rearrangement joins TRBV7-9 to TRBJ1-2; 8 nucleotides align to TRBD1. The sample taken for sequencing was PBMCs. This TCR derives from a girl aged 5-17 years in good health and CMV-seropositive. In DNA, the CDR3 is TGTGCCAGCAGCCCCCGGACAGGGTCTAGAGGCTACACCTTC. It codes for CASSPRTGSRGYTF.